The subject of this entry is one T cell receptor (beta chain). The specificity of this receptor is unknown. No base qualities exist here, and no much larger clone lies one base off it. The data were obtained in a study of immunodeficiency (dated by TCRdb to about 2019). Context from the whole study: Repertoire analysis was done to look for VDJ recombination defects and oligoclonality.

Genomic DNA was extracted with the QIAamp DNA Blood Mini Kit and sent for immunoSEQ repertoire analysis. CDR3 regions were amplified by multiplex PCR from a standard quantity of genomic DNA template. An Illumina platform was used to sequence the PCR products. The original pipeline was this. Sequences were aligned to a reference, with V, D and J gene definitions taken from IMGT. A nearest-neighbor clustering algorithm merged closely related sequences to remove PCR and sequencing errors. V, D and J usage was examined in productive unique and total sequences using ImmunoSEQ Analyzer tools along with R version 3.6.1. In its TCRdb copy, this immuneACCESS table keeps in-frame sequences only and misses some clones. Where compared with another copy, unresolved V genes explain less than half of these, and the others have no known cause. The V and J calls and clone size come from that table; D and trimming were worked out from the DNA. Within this sample are 1,500 or so clones, with approximately 93% of them counted one time only. The ten most abundant clones make up 2.5% to 3.5% of the sample.

Paper-wide results and their limitations: Patient CD8+ T cells showed restricted TRB V-J pairing and lower productive entropy than control CD8+ T cells. Based on top-100 and total clonotype frequencies, severe oligoclonality showed up in patient CD8+ T cells, whereas patient CD4+ T cells did not show severe oligoclonality. In the entropy comparisons of patients against healthy controls, patients were shown as n=3 (open circles), and an effect of thymic development was suggested only as a possibility.

Before TCR sequencing, CD3+CD8+ T cells were sorted out of fresh PBMCs. Per the germline V gene, SQVTM is the CDR1 and ANQGSEA is the CDR2. The CDR3 goes from the cysteine to the phenylalanine over 15 residues. Only the CDR3 DNA is retained, 45 bases long and in frame from the first base. Ends trimmed: V by 0 bases, J by 3 bases; bases unmatched to a gene: 4. The chain is encoded by TRBV29-1 joined to TRBJ2-2; 7 middle bases align to TRBD1. Material for sequencing was CD8+ T cells from blood. The clonotype was recovered from a human donor in good health. The CDR3 amino acid sequence is: CSVEDGTEYTGELFF. The DNA reads as follows: TGCAGCGTTGAAGACGGGACAGAATACACCGGGGAGCTGTTTTTT.